One and the same sample provided the 4 T cell receptor beta chains below, sequenced in a study of patients and donors after allogeneic stem cell transplantation. TCRdb independently ran MiXCR on the RT-PCR reads; one entry per CDR3 protein. The data hold about 31,000 distinct CDR3 sequences, with nearly 7% observed a single time. What was sequenced was blood, either unsorted or a sorted T cell fraction (not recorded which). The receptors shown here come from a human donor who was either an allogeneic HSCT recipient or a stem cell or donor lymphocyte infusion donor (not recorded which). It is not recorded whose cells these are; they may come from a transplant donor.

This clonotype was seen many times. The rearrangement links TRBV6-2 or TRBV6-3 to TRBJ1-6; possible D gene TRBD1, 5 bases. The CDR3 contains 12 residues. The V gene's germline CDR1 is MNHEY and CDR2 SVGEGT. V gave up 6 bases and J gave up 9 bases, with 9 bases separating them. The CDR3 region has the DNA TGTGCCAGCAGACCCGGGGCTTCACCCCTCCACTTT. Translation gives CASRPGASPLHF.

The V gene is TRBV25-1, the J gene TRBJ1-4; D perhaps matches TRBD1 (5 bases). Trimming cost V 6 bases and J 3 bases, with 8 bases left between them. The V gene's germline CDR1 is MGHDK and CDR2 SYGVNS. This CDR3 has 13 residues. CDR3 sequence: CASSDSPNEKLFF. Here the CDR3 DNA reads TGTGCCAGCAGCGACAGCCCTAATGAAAAACTGTTTTTT.

This clonotype has at least ten counts. The chain carries TRBV20-1 and TRBJ1-1, with 9 bases aligning to TRBD1. The CDR3 extends over 12 amino acids. Germline CDR1 DFQATT, CDR2 SNEGSKA (reference sequence). The CDR3 spells CVPGQGNTEAFF. CDR3 DNA: TGCGTACCGGGACAGGGGAACACTGAAGCTTTCTTT.

This clonotype showed up many times. The chain combines TRBV12-3 or TRBV12-4 with TRBJ2-2; tentative D call: TRBD1 (5 bases). This CDR3 has 15 residues. The ends were cut back, 2 bases at V and 0 bases at J, with 7 bases in the middle. CDR3 bases: TGTGCCAGCAGTTTACTGGGGCCGAACACCGGGGAGCTGTTTTTT. As protein: CASSLLGPNTGELFF.